The 29 T cell receptor beta chains given below trace back to one sample, sequenced in a study of blood T cell repertoires in COVID-19 (TCRdb year 2020). The library was built by means of the immunoSEQ multiplex PCR assay. This is the immuneACCESS table as TCRdb keeps it, with only in-frame sequences that have V and J called. A part of the clones is gone; compared with another copy, unresolved V genes explain less than half, and the rest is unexplained. The sample data list approximately 300,000 clones, and about 92% of these were observed just once. Approximately 17% of the sample belongs to the ten largest clones. Sequencing was carried out using PBMCs or T cells enriched from blood (not recorded which). Source of these receptors: a woman under 40 who had recovered from COVID-19.

The chain is built from TRBV27 and TRBJ2-7, with 9 bases aligning to TRBD2. CDR1 is MNHEY, CDR2 SMNVEV, per germline (reference sequence). The CDR3 extends over 16 amino acids. V gave up 5 bases and J gave up 2 bases; unmatched junction bases: 10. The CDR3 DNA is TGTGCCAGCAGTCCGGATACTAGCGGGCGCCCCTACGAGCAGTACTTC. This gives the protein CASSPDTSGRPYEQYF.

The chain recombines TRBV2 with TRBJ1-2, with a weak D call TRBD1 (6 bases). This CDR3 spans 14 amino acids. From germline, CDR1 is SNHLY and CDR2 FYNNEI. Trimming removed 7 bases at V and 4 bases at J, with 16 bases between. The CDR3 loop is CASKSGGASYGYTF. The DNA for the CDR3 is TGTGCCAGCAAATCGGGGGGCGCTAGCTATGGCTACACCTTC. Complete variable domain (other parts from reference TRBV2 and TRBJ1-2): EPEVTQTPSHQVTQMGQEVILRCVPISNHLYFYWYRQILGQKVEFLVSFYNNEISEKSEIFDDQFSVERPDGSNFTLKIRSTKLEDSAMYFCASKSGGASYGYTFGSGTRLTVV.

The chain couples TRBV9 to TRBJ2-1, with a possible D match to TRBD2 (6 bases). Germline CDR1 and CDR2: SGDLS and YYNGEE. V was shortened by 4 bases and J by 5 bases, with 19 bases between the two germline ends. The CDR3 has 16 amino acids. The CDR3 sequence: CASSPRLEAWHNEQFF. The CDR3 DNA is TGTGCCAGCAGCCCCAGACTAGAAGCGTGGCACAATGAGCAGTTCTTC.

The chain couples TRBV7-9 to TRBJ2-7, with TRBD1 matching over 7 bases. V gave up 5 bases and J gave up 4 bases; unmatched junction bases: 14. The CDR3 covers 16 residues. From germline, CDR1 is SEHNR and CDR2 FQNEAQ (reference sequence). In DNA, the CDR3 is TGTGCCAGCAGCCCCTCCCCGGACAGGATGAAATACGAGCAGTACTTC. It codes for CASSPSPDRMKYEQYF.

On this clone: The sample contains more than one DNA sequence encoding this CDR3. V usage is TRBV12-3 or TRBV12-4 and J usage is TRBJ1-5; unclear D gene. The CDR3 runs 13 residues. V dropped 1 base and J dropped 5 bases, with 6 bases sitting between them. The CDR3 coding sequence is TGTGCCAGCAGTTTAGGAGGATATCAGCCCCAGCATTTT. It encodes CASSLGGYQPQHF.

This CDR3 reads CASSPTPTGFSYNEQFF. Here the CDR3 DNA reads TGCGCCAGCAGCCCTACACCAACAGGGTTCTCCTACAATGAGCAGTTCTTC. This rearrangement joins TRBV5-1 to TRBJ2-1, with TRBD1 as a possible D gene (6 bases). The CDR3 length is 17 residues. Germline assignment: CDR1 SGHRS and CDR2 YFSETQ. Trimming took 4 bases from V and 0 from J, leaving 17 bases between them.

The chain employs TRBV19 and TRBJ1-1, with D tentatively TRBD1 (5 bases). This CDR3 has 13 amino acids. V lost 6 bases and J 1 base, leaving 9 bases between the germline ends. Germline V gene data show CDR1 as LNHDA and CDR2 as SQIVND (reference sequence). The CDR3 DNA reads as TGTGCCAGTAGGTTTGGACAGAACACTGAAGCTTTCTTT. Translated, it gives CASRFGQNTEAFF.

This chain connects TRBV7-4 to TRBJ1-5; possible D gene TRBD1, 5 bases. V was cut by 3 bases and J by 3 bases, with 12 bases left in between. The CDR3 has 15 residues. Germline assignment: CDR1 SGHVT and CDR2 SQSDAQ. CDR3 in DNA: TGTGCCAGCAGCTTTAACGGGGACTACAATCAGCCCCAGCATTTT. Amino acid sequence: CASSFNGDYNQPQHF.

The sample holds a few counts of this clone. The rearrangement uses TRBV10-3 and TRBJ2-5, with D perhaps matching TRBD1 (6 bases). Trimming pared 3 bases from V and 4 bases from J, leaving 15 bases between. This CDR3 is built from 15 residues. Germline V CDR1 and CDR2: ENHRY, SYGVKD. Here the CDR3 DNA reads TGTGCCATCAGTGACCCCAGGGGCCCTGGAGAGACCCAGTACTTC. Translated: CAISDPRGPGETQYF.

The chain couples TRBV7-9 to TRBJ2-2; D perhaps matches TRBD2 (5 bases). CDR1 is SEHNR and CDR2 is FQNEAQ in the germline V gene (reference sequence). Trimming pared 0 bases from V and 4 bases from J, leaving 9 bases between. The CDR3 is 15 amino acids. CDR3 coding DNA: TGTGCCAGCAGCTTAGCGGGAGCGCGCACCGGGGAGCTGTTTTTT. As protein: CASSLAGARTGELFF.

This chain joins TRBV5-1 and TRBJ2-1, with 9 bases aligning to TRBD2. There are 19 residues in the CDR3. J lost 4 bases, V lost 3 bases, and 17 bases had no gene match. The germline CDR1 and CDR2 sequences are SGHRS and YFSETQ. This CDR3 reads CASSSTGVVAGVSYNEQFF. The CDR3 DNA sequence: TGCGCCAGCAGCTCCACAGGGGTGGTAGCGGGAGTGAGTTACAATGAGCAGTTCTTC.

This clone was counted a single time. The rearrangement joins TRBV3-1 (or the pseudogene TRBV3-2) to TRBJ1-1, with 11 positions matching TRBD1. The germline gives CDR1 LGHDT, CDR2 YNNKEL (reference sequence). J gave up 0 bases and V 4 bases, and 4 bases lay outside the gene matches. The CDR3 covers 16 residues. The CDR3 DNA sequence: TGTGCCAGCAGCCTTGGACAGGGGGCCTTGAACACTGAAGCTTTCTTT. Translation: CASSLGQGALNTEAFF.

The J gene is TRBJ2-1, the V gene TRBV5-1; 8 nucleotides match TRBD2. Per the germline V gene, CDR1 is SGHRS and CDR2 is YFSETQ. The CDR3 loop spans 15 amino acids. J was trimmed by 5 bases and V by 2 bases; bases with no gene match: 6. Written as DNA, the CDR3 is TGCGCCAGCAGCTTCTCACTAGCGGATGACAATGAGCAGTTCTTC. Its translation: CASSFSLADDNEQFF.

The chain has TRBV5-5 and TRBJ2-7, with 8 nucleotides matching TRBD1. In germline, CDR1 is SGHKS, CDR2 YYEKEE (reference sequence). There are 17 residues in the CDR3. The V gene end was trimmed by 4 bases and the J gene end by 2 bases; junction bases not matched to a gene: 14. In nucleotides, the CDR3 is TGTGCCAGCAGCCAGGCCGTCCGGACAGGGTCCCCCTACGAGCAGTACTTC. Translation: CASSQAVRTGSPYEQYF. Looking up the rest from reference TRBV5-5 and TRBJ2-7 gives the full variable domain: DAGVTQSPTHLIKTRGQQVTLRCSPISGHKSVSWYQQVLGQGPQFIFQYYEKEERGRGNFPDRFSARQFPNYSSELNVNALLLGDSALYLCASSQAVRTGSPYEQYFGPGTRLTVT.

The rearrangement uses TRBV9 and TRBJ2-3, with D possibly being TRBD1 (5 bases). Looked up from germline, CDR1 is SGDLS and CDR2 is YYNGEE. Trimming took 7 bases from V and 0 from J, leaving 15 bases between them. The CDR3 runs 15 residues. The chain's CDR3 is CASGASGESTDTQYF. In DNA, the CDR3 is TGTGCCAGCGGGGCTAGTGGGGAAAGCACAGATACGCAGTATTTT. Combining the CDR3 with reference TRBV9 and TRBJ2-3 gives the whole variable domain DSGVTQTPKHLITATGQRVTLRCSPRSGDLSVYWYQQSLDQGLQFLIQYYNGEERAKGNILERFSAQQFPDLHSELNLSSLELGDSALYFCASGASGESTDTQYFGPGTRLTVL.

The chain couples TRBV6-5 to TRBJ2-7; TRBD1 might be the D (6 bases). V lost 0 bases to trimming and J lost 0 bases, with 9 bases between them. Germline values: CDR1 MNHEY, CDR2 SVGAGI. CDR3 length: 15 residues. CDR3: CASSYSGQISYEQYF. The CDR3 DNA reads TGTGCCAGCAGTTACTCCGGACAGATCTCCTACGAGCAGTACTTC.

J is TRBJ1-2 and V is TRBV7-3, with a tentative D call TRBD1 (6 bases). The germline CDR1 and CDR2 sequences are SGHTA and FQGTGA. This CDR3 has 14 amino acids. The V and J ends lost 5 bases and 6 bases respectively, with 16 bases between them. This CDR3 is CASSEQGQSDGYTF. The CDR3 region has the DNA TGTGCCAGCAGCGAGCAGGGGCAGTCCGATGGCTACACCTTC.

The chain carries TRBV18 and TRBJ2-7, with a possible D match to TRBD1 (5 bases). The V gene lost 2 bases and the J gene lost 2 bases, with 10 bases spanning the gap. The CDR3 contains 14 residues. Germline CDR1 reads KGHSH; CDR2 reads LQKENI. Written as DNA, the CDR3 is TGTGCCAGCTCACCAAAGGGGCACACCTACGAGCAGTACTTC. Amino acids: CASSPKGHTYEQYF. The full variable domain, rest sourced from reference TRBV18 and TRBJ2-7, is NAGVMQNPRHLVRRRGQEARLRCSPMKGHSHVYWYRQLPEEGLKFMVYLQKENIIDESGMPKERFSAEFPKEGPSILRIQQVVRGDSAAYFCASSPKGHTYEQYFGPGTRLTVT.

This clone was picked up one time. V is TRBV19 and J is TRBJ1-4; D possibly corresponds to TRBD1 (5 bases). Germline CDR1 reads LNHDA; CDR2 reads SQIVND (reference sequence). This CDR3 spans 14 amino acids. Trimming pared 3 bases from V and 5 bases from J, leaving 10 bases between. The CDR3 coding sequence is TGTGCCAGTAGTATTGGGCAGGGAAATGAAAAACTGTTTTTT. Translation gives CASSIGQGNEKLFF.

V usage is TRBV11-2 and J usage is TRBJ2-7; a possible D gene is TRBD2 (5 bases). V was clipped by 0 bases and J by 7 bases, with 7 bases between them. This CDR3 comprises 12 residues. CDR1 and CDR2 (germline): SGHAT, FQNNGV. CDR3 residues: CASSLDTGEQYF. In DNA, the CDR3 is TGTGCCAGCAGCTTAGATACGGGGGAGCAGTACTTC.

The V call is TRBV4-3, the J call TRBJ1-1, with D possibly matching TRBD1 (5 bases). Germline CDR1 reads LGHNA; CDR2 reads YSLEER. The CDR3 length is 15 residues. V lost 0 bases to trimming and J lost 0 bases, with 8 bases between them. The CDR3 loop is CASSQDSGLNTEAFF. CDR3 coding DNA: TGCGCCAGCAGCCAAGATTCAGGGCTGAACACTGAAGCTTTCTTT.

The chain recombines TRBV2 with TRBJ2-5; TRBD1 aligns across 7 bases. Trimming removed 7 bases from V and 3 bases from J; junction bases left unmatched: 8. Germline assignment: CDR1 SNHLY and CDR2 FYNNEI. The CDR3 sequence is 14 residues long. CDR3 bases: TGTGCCAGCACAGACACCGGGACAGAAGAGACCCAGTACTTC. Amino acids: CASTDTGTEETQYF.

The rearrangement uses TRBV10-3 and TRBJ2-5, with 7 nucleotides matching TRBD2. The trim removed 0 bases at V and 1 base at J, leaving 8 bases unmatched. The CDR3 contains 17 residues. Germline V gene data show CDR1 as ENHRY and CDR2 as SYGVKD. CDR3: CAISESGASGGQETQYF. CDR3 nucleotides: TGTGCCATCAGTGAGTCAGGAGCTAGCGGAGGCCAAGAGACCCAGTACTTC.

This clone was seen a single time. V is TRBV6-5 and J is TRBJ2-1, with a weak D call TRBD2 (5 bases). The V end was cut by 6 bases, the J end by 9 bases, with 18 bases between. The germline V gene encodes CDR1 MNHEY and CDR2 SVGAGI. CDR3 length: 14 amino acids. CDR3 in amino acids: CASSRMLRAGEQFF. The CDR3 DNA follows: TGTGCCAGCAGCCGTATGTTGAGGGCCGGTGAGCAGTTCTTC.

This clone was seen only once. The chain joins TRBV5-4 to TRBJ1-1, with unresolved D. With 2 bases removed from V and 3 bases from J, the gap between germline ends came to 11 bases. This CDR3 has 14 amino acids. Germline CDR1 and CDR2: SGHNT and YYREEE (reference sequence). The CDR3 DNA reads as TGTGCCAGCAGCTTTCATGGGCTGGACACTGAAGCTTTCTTT. Translating it yields CASSFHGLDTEAFF.

V gene TRBV2 combines with J gene TRBJ1-1; no definite D call. CDR3 length equals 12 residues. V was shortened by 4 bases and J by 7 bases, with 10 bases between the two germline ends. Germline-derived CDR1 and CDR2 are SNHLY and FYNNEI. The CDR3 is CASSVPRDEAFF. In nucleotides, the CDR3 is TGTGCCAGCAGTGTTCCGCGTGATGAAGCTTTCTTT. Drawing the rest from reference TRBV2 and TRBJ1-1, the complete variable domain is EPEVTQTPSHQVTQMGQEVILRCVPISNHLYFYWYRQILGQKVEFLVSFYNNEISEKSEIFDDQFSVERPDGSNFTLKIRSTKLEDSAMYFCASSVPRDEAFFGQGTRLTVV.

V and J are TRBV13 and TRBJ1-1; D is possibly TRBD1 (5 bases). Germline CDR1 PRHDT, CDR2 FYEKMQ (reference sequence). The CDR3 contains 13 residues. V was pared by 6 bases and J by 8 bases, with 16 bases between. In DNA, the CDR3 is TGTGCCAGCAGGGTTGGGGGGGTCCCAGAAGCTTTCTTT. Translated, it gives CASRVGGVPEAFF.

V usage is TRBV20-1 and J usage is TRBJ2-7, with unresolved D. Trimming shortened V by 1 base and J by 3 bases, and 4 bases separated the two germline ends. The CDR3 contains 11 residues. CDR1 is DFQATT, CDR2 SNEGSKA, per germline (reference sequence). CDR3 sequence (DNA): TGCAGTGCTAGAGCAGACTACGAGCAGTACTTC. Translated: CSARADYEQYF.

V usage is TRBV7-3 and J usage is TRBJ1-1; D is perhaps TRBD1 (6 bases). V was shortened by 5 bases and J by 5 bases, with 15 bases between the two germline ends. The CDR3 is made up of 14 amino acids. Germline V gene lookup returns CDR1 SGHTA and CDR2 FQGTGA. The CDR3: CASSPGRGETEAFF. CDR3 bases: TGTGCCAGCAGCCCCGGGAGGGGGGAAACTGAAGCTTTCTTT.